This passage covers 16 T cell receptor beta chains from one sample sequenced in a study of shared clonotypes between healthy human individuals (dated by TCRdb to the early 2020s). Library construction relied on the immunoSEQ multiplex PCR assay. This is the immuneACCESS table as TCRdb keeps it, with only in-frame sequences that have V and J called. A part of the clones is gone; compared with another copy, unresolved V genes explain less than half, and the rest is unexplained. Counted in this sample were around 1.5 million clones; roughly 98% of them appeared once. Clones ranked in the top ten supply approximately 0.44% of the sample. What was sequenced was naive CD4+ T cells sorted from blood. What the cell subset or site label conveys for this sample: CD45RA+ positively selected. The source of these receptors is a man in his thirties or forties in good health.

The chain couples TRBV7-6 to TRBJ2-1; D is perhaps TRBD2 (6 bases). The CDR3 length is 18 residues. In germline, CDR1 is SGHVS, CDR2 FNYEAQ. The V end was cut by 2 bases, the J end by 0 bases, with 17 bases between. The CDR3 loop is CASSLSIPTSLSYNEQFF. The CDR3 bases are TGTGCCAGCAGCTTAAGCATCCCGACTAGTCTCTCCTACAATGAGCAGTTCTTC.

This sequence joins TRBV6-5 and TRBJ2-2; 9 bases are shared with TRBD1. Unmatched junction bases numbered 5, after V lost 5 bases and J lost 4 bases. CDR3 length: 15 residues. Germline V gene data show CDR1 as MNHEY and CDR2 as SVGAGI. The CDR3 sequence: CASSPQGAVTGELFF. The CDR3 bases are TGTGCCAGCAGTCCACAGGGGGCGGTCACCGGGGAGCTGTTTTTT.

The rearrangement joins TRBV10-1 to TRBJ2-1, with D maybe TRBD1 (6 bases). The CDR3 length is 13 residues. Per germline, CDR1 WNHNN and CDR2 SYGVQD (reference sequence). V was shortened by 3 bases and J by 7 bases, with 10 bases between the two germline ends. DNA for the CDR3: TGCGCCAGCAGTGAACAGGGAAGGAATGAGCAGTTCTTC. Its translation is CASSEQGRNEQFF.

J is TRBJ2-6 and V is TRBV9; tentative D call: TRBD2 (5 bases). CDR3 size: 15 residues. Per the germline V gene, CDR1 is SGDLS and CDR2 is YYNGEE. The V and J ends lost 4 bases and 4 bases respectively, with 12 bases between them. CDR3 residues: CASSLGGSGANVLTF. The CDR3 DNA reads TGTGCCAGCAGCCTAGGAGGAAGCGGGGCCAACGTCCTGACTTTC.

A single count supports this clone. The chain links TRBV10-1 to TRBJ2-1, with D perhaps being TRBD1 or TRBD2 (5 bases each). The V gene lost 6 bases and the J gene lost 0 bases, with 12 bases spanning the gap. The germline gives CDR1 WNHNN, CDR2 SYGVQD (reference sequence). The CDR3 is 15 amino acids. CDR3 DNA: TGCGCCAGCAGCAGGGTCCGGGGCTCCTACAATGAGCAGTTCTTC. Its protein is CASSRVRGSYNEQFF.

The CDR3 nucleotides read TGCGCCAGCAGCCCTGGGACCGCGCAGGGCTCGGATGGCTACACCTTC. This encodes CASSPGTAQGSDGYTF. The chain combines TRBV5-1 with TRBJ1-2; D perhaps matches TRBD1 (5 bases). CDR1 is SGHRS, CDR2 YFSETQ, per germline. Trimming removed 4 bases from V and 6 bases from J, with 22 bases in between. This CDR3 has 16 amino acids.

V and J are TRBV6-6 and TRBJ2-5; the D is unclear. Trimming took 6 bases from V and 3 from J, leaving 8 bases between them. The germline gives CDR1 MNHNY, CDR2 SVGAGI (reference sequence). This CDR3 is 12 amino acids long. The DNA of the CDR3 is TGTGCCAGCAGCTCAGGAGAAGAGACCCAGTACTTC. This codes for CASSSGEETQYF.

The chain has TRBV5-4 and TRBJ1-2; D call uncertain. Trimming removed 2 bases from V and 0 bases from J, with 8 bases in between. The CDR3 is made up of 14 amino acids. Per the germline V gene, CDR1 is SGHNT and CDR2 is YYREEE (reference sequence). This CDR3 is CASSLPGSNYGYTF. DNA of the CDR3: TGTGCCAGCAGCTTACCAGGATCTAACTATGGCTACACCTTC.

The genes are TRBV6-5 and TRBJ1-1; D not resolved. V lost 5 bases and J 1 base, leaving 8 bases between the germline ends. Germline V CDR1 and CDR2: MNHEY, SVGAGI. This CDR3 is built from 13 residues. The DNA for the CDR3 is TGTGCCAGCAGTAGCGTTGGGAACACTGAAGCTTTCTTT. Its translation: CASSSVGNTEAFF.

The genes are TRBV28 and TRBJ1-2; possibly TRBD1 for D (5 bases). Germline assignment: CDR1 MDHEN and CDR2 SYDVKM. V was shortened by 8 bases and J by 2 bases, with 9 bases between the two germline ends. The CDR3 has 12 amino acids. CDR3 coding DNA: TGTGCCAGCGGGGGGGGAAACTATGGCTACACCTTC. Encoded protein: CASGGGNYGYTF.

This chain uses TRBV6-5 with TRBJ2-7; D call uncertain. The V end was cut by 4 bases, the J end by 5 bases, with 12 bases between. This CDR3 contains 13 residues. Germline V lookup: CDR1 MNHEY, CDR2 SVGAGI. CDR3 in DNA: TGTGCCAGCAGTTCCACCCTTTATCACGAGCAGTACTTC. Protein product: CASSSTLYHEQYF.

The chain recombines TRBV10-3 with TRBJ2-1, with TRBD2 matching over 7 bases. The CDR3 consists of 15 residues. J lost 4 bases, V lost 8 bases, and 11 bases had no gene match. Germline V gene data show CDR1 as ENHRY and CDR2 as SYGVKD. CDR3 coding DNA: TGTGCCATCCTTAGCCAGCGGGGCATTTACAATGAGCAGTTCTTC. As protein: CAILSQRGIYNEQFF.

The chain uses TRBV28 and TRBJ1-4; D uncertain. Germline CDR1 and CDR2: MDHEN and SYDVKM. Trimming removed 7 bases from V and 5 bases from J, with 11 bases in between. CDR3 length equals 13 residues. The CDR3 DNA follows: TGTGCCAGCACCTTGGCCAGAAATGAAAAACTGTTTTTT. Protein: CASTLARNEKLFF.

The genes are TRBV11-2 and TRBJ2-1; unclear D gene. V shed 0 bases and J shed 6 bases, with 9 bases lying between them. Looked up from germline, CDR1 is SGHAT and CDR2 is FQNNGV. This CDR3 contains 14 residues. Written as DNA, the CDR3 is TGTGCCAGCAGCTTAGATTACAGTATCAATGAGCAGTTCTTC. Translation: CASSLDYSINEQFF.

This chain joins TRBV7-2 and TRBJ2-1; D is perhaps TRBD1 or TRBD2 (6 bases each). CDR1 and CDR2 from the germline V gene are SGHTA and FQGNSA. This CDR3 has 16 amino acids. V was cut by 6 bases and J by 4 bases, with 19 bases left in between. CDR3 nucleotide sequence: TGTGCCAGCAGGGCAGGGGCCGGGAGAGGATACAATGAGCAGTTCTTC. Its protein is CASRAGAGRGYNEQFF.

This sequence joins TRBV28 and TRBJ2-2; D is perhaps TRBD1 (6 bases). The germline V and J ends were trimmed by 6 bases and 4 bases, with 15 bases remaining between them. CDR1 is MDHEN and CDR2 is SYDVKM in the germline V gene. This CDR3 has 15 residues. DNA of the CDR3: TGTGCCAGCAGACCCACAGGGTCGGGCACCGGGGAGCTGTTTTTT. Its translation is CASRPTGSGTGELFF.